The clone carrying this TCR beta chain was observed at least ten times. What it binds is not known. The data originate from a study of neurological immune-mediated disorders. Notes on the study in general: Multiple sclerosis patients had less TCR clonal expansion than even healthy controls, unlike HTLV-1-associated myelopathy. The multiple sclerosis repertoire cluster lacked an association with any feature, whether clinical or MRI. Because no CDR3 amino acid sequences were shared across subjects by expanded clones, private repertoires were suggested in all groups.

PBMCs numbering 2 million and stored at -80 C yielded the unsorted libraries. Germline CDR1 and CDR2: SEHNR and FQNEAQ (reference sequence). The CDR3 spans 15 residues. Germline trimming cut 5 bases from V and 3 bases from J; bases unmatched to any gene: 9. From the 5' RACE reads, TCRdb called clonotypes with MiXCR, one entry per CDR3 protein. The table lists approximately 70,000 distinct CDR3 sequences, roughly 4.5% of them singletons. The receptor comes from a woman aged 65 to 85 with multiple sclerosis. The sequenced sample was PBMCs. V usage is TRBV7-9 and J usage is TRBJ1-1; 7 nucleotides align to TRBD1. This CDR3 is CASSLLQGTHTEAFF. In DNA, the CDR3 is TGTGCCAGCAGCCTATTACAGGGGACCCACACTGAAGCTTTCTTT.